The 26 T cell receptor beta chains below come from one sample, sequenced in a study of OX40 agonist ivuxolimab in advanced cancers. The table came from immunoSEQ multiplex PCR; TCRdb's copy has only in-frame clones and leaves some out. This sample yields approximately 92,000 clones, of which roughly 95% are seen a single time; around 2.2% belongs to the top ten. The specimen was CD4+ or CD8+ T cells sorted from blood, collected in a trial of the OX40 agonist ivuxolimab. The receptors stem from an adult with an advanced solid tumor such as melanoma, head and neck, liver or kidney cancer.

This clone came up once. The chain is built from TRBV28 and TRBJ1-1; D gene unclear. Trimming cost V 10 bases and J 0 bases, with 12 bases left between them. The CDR3 extends over 13 amino acids. Germline V gene lookup returns CDR1 MDHEN and CDR2 SYDVKM. The CDR3 DNA reads TGTGCCACCACAGCGACCATGAACACTGAAGCTTTCTTT. Amino acids: CATTATMNTEAFF.

The chain is built from TRBV9 and TRBJ2-1, with D possibly matching TRBD2 (5 bases). CDR3 length: 13 amino acids. Germline CDR1 SGDLS, CDR2 YYNGEE. Trimming shortened V by 0 bases and J by 5 bases, and 6 bases separated the two germline ends. CDR3 amino acids: CASSVARDNEQFF. As DNA, the CDR3 is TGTGCCAGCAGCGTAGCGCGGGACAATGAGCAGTTCTTC.

V is TRBV27 and J is TRBJ1-5; D unclear. Germline-derived CDR1 and CDR2 are MNHEY and SMNVEV (reference sequence). Between the trimmed V and J ends, which lost 4 bases and 0 bases, there was a span of 7 bases. This CDR3 comprises 14 residues. Here the CDR3 reads CASSSLISNQPQHF. The CDR3 coding sequence is TGTGCCAGCAGTTCCCTGATTAGCAATCAGCCCCAGCATTTT.

The genes are TRBV10-2 and TRBJ2-6, with 8 bases lining up with TRBD1. The CDR3 extends over 17 amino acids. V gave up 11 bases and J gave up 0 bases; unmatched junction bases: 12. Looked up from germline, CDR1 is WSHSY and CDR2 is SAAADI. CDR3 sequence reads: CAVENDRGHSGANVLTF. The DNA of the CDR3 is TGCGCCGTCGAAAACGACAGGGGTCACTCTGGGGCCAACGTCCTGACTTTC.

This clone was seen just once. The chain joins TRBV6-5 to TRBJ1-2, with TRBD1 matching over 7 bases. The CDR3 consists of 13 residues. Trimming at V came to 8 bases and at J to 4 bases, leaving 7 bases not matched to a gene. The V gene's germline CDR1 is MNHEY and CDR2 SVGAGI. The CDR3 region is CASGDSPFYGYTF. In nucleotides, the CDR3 is TGTGCCAGCGGGGACAGCCCCTTCTATGGCTACACCTTC.

The chain employs TRBV7-9 and TRBJ2-7; 7 bases agree with TRBD1. Germline V gives CDR1 SEHNR, CDR2 FQNEAQ (reference sequence). The CDR3 runs to 15 residues. Trimming at V came to 5 bases and at J to 4 bases, leaving 11 bases not matched to a gene. The CDR3 protein is CASSPPGQNLYEQYF. The CDR3 nucleotides are TGTGCCAGCAGCCCACCGGGACAGAATCTTTACGAGCAGTACTTC.

This rearrangement joins TRBV5-4 to TRBJ1-1; no clear D gene. This CDR3 is built from 15 residues. V was shortened by 4 bases and J by 0 bases, with 13 bases between the two germline ends. Germline assignment: CDR1 SGHNT and CDR2 YYREEE (reference sequence). CDR3 in DNA: TGTGCCAGCAGCCCTCTGGGGATCATGAACACTGAAGCTTTCTTT. The encoded protein is CASSPLGIMNTEAFF.

V is TRBV15 and J is TRBJ1-1; TRBD1 agrees at 8 bases. This CDR3 has 17 residues. The trim removed 3 bases at V and 7 bases at J, leaving 16 bases unmatched. CDR1 is LNHNV and CDR2 is YYDKDF in the germline V gene (reference sequence). The CDR3 sequence is CATSSGTGDSLIVEAFF. The CDR3, as DNA: TGTGCCACCAGCAGCGGGACAGGTGATAGTTTAATAGTTGAAGCTTTCTTT. The entire variable domain, with the rest obtained from reference TRBV15 and TRBJ1-1, is as follows: DAMVIQNPRYQVTQFGKPVTLSCSQTLNHNVMYWYQQKSSQAPKLLFHYYDKDFNNEADTPDNFQSRRPNTSFCFLDIRSPGLGDTAMYLCATSSGTGDSLIVEAFFGQGTRLTVV.

J is TRBJ1-1 and V is TRBV4-1; D is ambiguous. Trimming pared 2 bases from V and 7 bases from J, leaving 8 bases between. This CDR3 contains 12 residues. Germline lookup yields CDR1 MGHRA and CDR2 YSYEKL. The CDR3 is CASSQTSYEAFF. CDR3 sequence (DNA): TGCGCCAGCAGCCAAACGAGTTATGAAGCTTTCTTT.

The CDR3 DNA reads TGTGCCAGCAGCCCCATCGGGGGCTACGGACAAGAGACCCAGTACTTC. Translated, it gives CASSPIGGYGQETQYF. The chain couples TRBV7-9 to TRBJ2-5; either TRBD1 or TRBD2 may supply D (6 bases each). V was trimmed by 5 bases and J by 2 bases, leaving 18 bases between them. The CDR3 spans 16 residues. Germline V gene lookup returns CDR1 SEHNR and CDR2 FQNEAQ (reference sequence).

This chain connects TRBV4-1 to TRBJ2-5; D may be TRBD1 or TRBD2 (6 bases each). V was trimmed by 0 bases and J by 5 bases, leaving 10 bases between them. Germline loops: CDR1 MGHRA, CDR2 YSYEKL. The CDR3 is 14 residues long. The CDR3 reads CASSQDRRGETQYF. The CDR3 nucleotides read TGCGCCAGCAGCCAAGATAGGAGGGGGGAGACCCAGTACTTC.

The rearrangement uses TRBV4-3 and TRBJ1-1; D unresolved. The CDR3 consists of 18 residues. The germline V and J ends were trimmed by 0 bases and 2 bases, with 19 bases remaining between them. CDR1 and CDR2 from the germline V gene are LGHNA and YSLEER. The DNA for the CDR3 is TGCGCCAGCAGCCAAGATCGAGGAGGGTCCGGGAAAAACACTGAAGCTTTCTTT. Translation: CASSQDRGGSGKNTEAFF.

The rearrangement links TRBV7-3 to TRBJ2-7; TRBD2 agrees at 8 bases. Looked up from germline, CDR1 is SGHTA and CDR2 is FQGTGA. V shed 5 bases, J shed 5 bases, and the junction held 8 bases outside the gene matches. The CDR3 spans 14 residues. The CDR3 nucleotides are TGTGCCAGCAGCCCAGGCGGGGGGACCCACGAGCAGTACTTC. As protein: CASSPGGGTHEQYF.

The chain carries TRBV28 and TRBJ1-1; 7 bases match TRBD1. CDR3 size: 13 residues. V lost 6 bases and J lost 7; bases outside the gene matches: 8. Germline V gene lookup returns CDR1 MDHEN and CDR2 SYDVKM. The CDR3 sequence is CASRHQGDIEAFF. Written as DNA, the CDR3 is TGTGCCAGCAGGCATCAGGGGGATATTGAAGCTTTCTTT.

The chain links TRBV10-1 to TRBJ1-3; the D is unclear. The CDR3 is 20 amino acids. CDR1 is WNHNN and CDR2 is SYGVQD in the germline V gene (reference sequence). Trimming took 3 bases from V and 0 from J, leaving 24 bases between them. CDR3 loop: CASSDRASKFTMGSGNTIYF. The CDR3 DNA sequence: TGCGCCAGCAGTGACCGAGCTAGCAAGTTTACGATGGGCTCTGGAAACACCATATATTTT.

The chain has TRBV21-1 and TRBJ2-1; no DNA check was done on the table's D call, TRBD2. TRBV21-1 corresponds to a pseudogene. The length of the CDR3 is 15 residues. The CDR3 region has the DNA TGTGCCAGCAGCACCCAAGAGAGGTCCTACAATGAGCAGTTCTTC. This gives the protein CASSTQERSYNEQFF.

This clone was seen just once. The chain carries TRBV7-9 and TRBJ1-1; D is unresolved. This CDR3 comprises 16 residues. Trimming took off 4 bases at V and 0 bases at J, with 15 bases between the two ends. The germline gives CDR1 SEHNR, CDR2 FQNEAQ (reference sequence). CDR3 residues: CASSSPVGSMNTEAFF. In DNA form, the CDR3 reads TGTGCCAGCAGCTCGCCCGTGGGCTCAATGAACACTGAAGCTTTCTTT. Complete variable domain (other parts from reference TRBV7-9 and TRBJ1-1): DTGVSQNPRHKITKRGQNVTFRCDPISEHNRLYWYRQTLGQGPEFLTYFQNEAQLEKSRLLSDRFSAERPKGSFSTLEIQRTEQGDSAMYLCASSSPVGSMNTEAFFGQGTRLTVV.

The chain joins TRBV9 to TRBJ2-1; D is possibly TRBD1 or TRBD2 (7 bases each). The V gene lost 4 bases and the J gene lost 7 bases, with 15 bases spanning the gap. The CDR3 spans 14 residues. Germline CDR1 and CDR2: SGDLS and YYNGEE. The CDR3 loop reads CASSTSGGGNEQFF. In nucleotides, the CDR3 is TGTGCCAGCAGCACCTCAGGGGGAGGGAATGAGCAGTTCTTC.

This rearrangement joins TRBV4-3 to TRBJ2-7, with a tentative D call TRBD1 (6 bases). The V gene's germline CDR1 is LGHNA and CDR2 YSLEER. Trimming removed 0 bases at V and 1 base at J, with 10 bases between. This CDR3 region has 15 residues. Written as DNA, the CDR3 is TGCGCCAGCAGCCAAGAAAGCAGGGGATCCTACGAGCAGTACTTC. Its protein product is CASSQESRGSYEQYF.

V usage is TRBV5-8 and J usage is TRBJ2-7; the D is unclear. Between the trimmed V and J ends, which lost 1 base and 5 bases, there was a span of 4 bases. Per germline, CDR1 SGHTS and CDR2 YDEGEE. The CDR3 consists of 11 residues. The CDR3 is CASSLFHEQYF. The CDR3 region has the DNA TGTGCCAGCAGCTTGTTCCACGAGCAGTACTTC.

With regard to this clone: At the DNA level, this CDR3 is encoded by other sequences in the same sample as well. The chain uses TRBV30 and TRBJ2-1, with D unresolved. Trimming removed 0 bases from V and 6 bases from J, with 6 bases in between. This CDR3 has 12 amino acids. CDR1 is GTSNPN and CDR2 is SVGIG in the germline V gene (reference sequence). The CDR3 here is CAWSVLGNEQFF. The CDR3, as DNA: TGTGCCTGGAGTGTCCTCGGCAATGAGCAGTTCTTC.

The V and J genes are TRBV10-1 and TRBJ1-1; tentatively, D is TRBD1 (5 bases). This CDR3 has 11 amino acids. V was clipped by 6 bases and J by 5 bases, with 7 bases between them. Germline V lookup: CDR1 WNHNN, CDR2 SYGVQD (reference sequence). The CDR3 protein is CASRGGTEAFF. In DNA form, the CDR3 reads TGCGCCAGCAGGGGGGGGACTGAAGCTTTCTTT.

The chain is built from TRBV9 and TRBJ2-1; a weak D match, TRBD1 (6 bases). V lost 0 bases and J lost 4, with 11 bases in between. Germline V gene lookup returns CDR1 SGDLS and CDR2 YYNGEE. The CDR3 extends over 15 amino acids. The CDR3 protein is CASSVVGADYNEQFF. CDR3 nucleotide sequence: TGTGCCAGCAGCGTAGTGGGGGCGGATTACAATGAGCAGTTCTTC.

A note on this clone: Distinct nucleotide sequences in the sample also encode this CDR3. The rearrangement uses TRBV27 and TRBJ1-1, with a possible D match to TRBD1 (6 bases). The germline V gene has CDR1 MNHEY and CDR2 SMNVEV (reference sequence). The CDR3 runs 13 residues. V lost 5 bases and J 5 bases, leaving 12 bases between the germline ends. As DNA, the CDR3 is TGTGCCAGCAGTAGCAGGGGAGGGACTGAAGCTTTCTTT. It codes for CASSSRGGTEAFF.

This chain joins TRBV5-5 and TRBJ2-2; 13 bases fit TRBD2. This CDR3 is built from 17 residues. J lost 4 bases, V lost 4 bases, and 7 bases had no gene match. Per germline, CDR1 SGHKS and CDR2 YYEKEE (reference sequence). The CDR3 protein is CASSEGLAGEGTGELFF. CDR3 nucleotides: TGTGCCAGCAGCGAAGGACTAGCGGGGGAGGGCACCGGGGAGCTGTTTTTT.

The rearrangement uses TRBV12-5 and TRBJ2-1; D is perhaps TRBD1 (6 bases). Germline assignment: CDR1 LGHNT and CDR2 FRNRAP. V dropped 1 base and J dropped 4 bases, with 11 bases sitting between them. The length of the CDR3 is 15 residues. Written as DNA, the CDR3 is TGTGCTAGTGGTTTGGATACAGGGCTGTACAATGAGCAGTTCTTC. This translates into CASGLDTGLYNEQFF.